A selection of T cell receptor beta chains follows, all from one sample in a study of T cell repertoires in cytomegalovirus infection. TCRdb called the reads again in MiXCR, with one record for every CDR3 protein. Seen here are 200,000 or so distinct CDR3 sequences, approximately 28% observed once, and the top ten hold around 29%. The source material was PBMCs. These receptors were taken from a human donor in good health (CMV status not recorded). Some clones in this sample may be carry-over from other donors' samples. Both conserved end residues are part of each CDR3. Each record gives: D gene, J gene, V gene, clone size, CDR3 protein, CDR3 DNA. The D gene is left open where the match is weak. Expanded clones are given a class, and other clones once, few, many or no size at all.

d_call: TRBD1
j_call: TRBJ1-1
v_call: TRBV10-3
clone_size: few
cdr3_aa: CAISDRDRGMNTEAFF
cdr3_nt: TGTGCCATCAGTGATAGGGACAGGGGGATGAACACTGAAGCTTTCTTT

d_call: -
j_call: TRBJ2-3
v_call: TRBV7-3
clone_size: -
cdr3_aa: CASSSGPLGADTQYF
cdr3_nt: TGTGCCAGCAGCTCCGGGCCGCTGGGCGCAGATACGCAGTATTTT

d_call: -
j_call: TRBJ1-4
v_call: TRBV14
clone_size: -
cdr3_aa: CASSPRGLGEREKLFF
cdr3_nt: TGTGCCAGCAGCCCGCGCGGGCTGGGGGAAAGAGAAAAACTGTTTTTT

d_call: -
j_call: TRBJ1-1
v_call: TRBV12-5
clone_size: -
cdr3_aa: CASGFGQTNTEAFF
cdr3_nt: TGTGCTAGTGGTTTCGGACAGACGAACACTGAAGCTTTCTTT

d_call: TRBD2
j_call: TRBJ2-1
v_call: TRBV5-6
clone_size: -
cdr3_aa: CASSEMAGVNNEQFF
cdr3_nt: TGTGCCAGCAGCGAGATGGCGGGGGTCAACAATGAGCAGTTCTTC

d_call: -
j_call: TRBJ1-2
v_call: TRBV7-2
clone_size: many
cdr3_aa: CASSLESGGYGYTF
cdr3_nt: TGTGCCAGCAGCTTAGAGTCGGGGGGCTATGGCTACACCTTC

d_call: -
j_call: TRBJ2-1
v_call: TRBV5-4
clone_size: few
cdr3_aa: CASSLAGRSNHEQFF
cdr3_nt: TGTGCCAGCAGCTTGGCGGGGCGGTCGAACCACGAGCAGTTCTTC

d_call: -
j_call: TRBJ2-3
v_call: TRBV7-9
clone_size: few
cdr3_aa: CASRGAMTDTQYF
cdr3_nt: TGTGCCAGCCGGGGGGCCATGACAGATACGCAGTATTTT

d_call: -
j_call: TRBJ2-3
v_call: TRBV6-1
clone_size: -
cdr3_aa: CASGPGSTDTQYF
cdr3_nt: TGTGCCAGCGGCCCGGGGAGCACAGATACGCAGTATTTT

d_call: -
j_call: TRBJ2-3
v_call: TRBV7-2
clone_size: many
cdr3_aa: CASSFPFGGHPTDTQYF
cdr3_nt: TGTGCCAGCAGCTTCCCGTTCGGGGGACACCCCACAGATACGCAGTATTTT

d_call: -
j_call: TRBJ2-7
v_call: TRBV6-5
clone_size: few
cdr3_aa: CASSYSSGVLDEQYF
cdr3_nt: TGTGCCAGCAGTTACTCTTCAGGGGTGCTCGACGAGCAGTACTTC

d_call: -
j_call: TRBJ2-7
v_call: TRBV7-2
clone_size: many
cdr3_aa: CASSQGPSSYEQYF
cdr3_nt: TGTGCCAGCAGCCAGGGGCCCAGCTCCTACGAGCAGTACTTC

d_call: -
j_call: TRBJ2-2
v_call: TRBV5-1
clone_size: -
cdr3_aa: CASSLEVAVNTGELFF
cdr3_nt: TGCGCCAGCAGCTTGGAGGTTGCGGTGAACACCGGGGAGCTGTTTTTT

d_call: -
j_call: TRBJ2-7
v_call: TRBV5-1
clone_size: -
cdr3_aa: CASNGQDSYEQYF
cdr3_nt: TGCGCCAGCAATGGGCAGGACTCCTACGAGCAGTACTTC

d_call: -
j_call: TRBJ1-2
v_call: TRBV6-2/TRBV6-3
clone_size: many
cdr3_aa: CASSYEGDSSYTF
cdr3_nt: TGTGCCAGCAGTTACGAAGGGGACTCAAGCTACACCTTC

d_call: TRBD1
j_call: TRBJ2-7
v_call: TRBV2
clone_size: -
cdr3_aa: CASSATGTGGNEQYF
cdr3_nt: TGTGCCAGCAGTGCCACCGGGACAGGAGGTAACGAGCAGTACTTC

d_call: TRBD1
j_call: TRBJ1-5
v_call: TRBV15
clone_size: -
cdr3_aa: CATSRGDRGAREAQHF
cdr3_nt: TGTGCCACCAGCAGAGGGGACAGGGGGGCGAGAGAGGCCCAGCATTTT

d_call: -
j_call: TRBJ1-4
v_call: TRBV7-9
clone_size: -
cdr3_aa: CASSPQTYNEKLFF
cdr3_nt: TGTGCCAGCAGCCCCCAGACATATAATGAAAAACTGTTTTTT

d_call: -
j_call: TRBJ1-1
v_call: TRBV29-1
clone_size: -
cdr3_aa: CSVEKGLTTEAFF
cdr3_nt: TGCAGCGTTGAGAAGGGGCTGACCACTGAAGCTTTCTTT

d_call: -
j_call: TRBJ2-2
v_call: TRBV7-8
clone_size: -
cdr3_aa: CASSSGVQKEFF
cdr3_nt: TGTGCCAGCAGCTCGGGGGTCCAGAAGGAGTTTTTT

d_call: TRBD1
j_call: TRBJ1-6
v_call: TRBV7-9
clone_size: once
cdr3_aa: CASSRTGAASPLHF
cdr3_nt: TGTGCCAGCAGCCGTACAGGGGCGGCTTCACCCCTCCACTTT

d_call: -
j_call: TRBJ2-5
v_call: TRBV5-1
clone_size: -
cdr3_aa: CASSPDMSQETQYF
cdr3_nt: TGCGCCAGCAGCCCGGATATGTCGCAAGAGACCCAGTACTTC

d_call: -
j_call: TRBJ2-3
v_call: TRBV20-1
clone_size: -
cdr3_aa: CSAKGPTDTQYF
cdr3_nt: TGCAGTGCCAAAGGCCCTACAGATACGCAGTATTTT

d_call: TRBD1
j_call: TRBJ1-5
v_call: TRBV7-2
clone_size: -
cdr3_aa: CASSLAPGTGGIWSQHF
cdr3_nt: TGTGCCAGCAGCTTAGCCCCCGGGACAGGGGGGATCTGGTCCCAGCATTTT

d_call: -
j_call: TRBJ1-3
v_call: TRBV4-1
clone_size: -
cdr3_aa: CASSRLAWDTIYF
cdr3_nt: TGCGCCAGCAGCCGTTTGGCTTGGGACACCATATATTTT

d_call: TRBD1
j_call: TRBJ1-2
v_call: TRBV7-2
clone_size: many
cdr3_aa: CASSLTGVGGYTF
cdr3_nt: TGTGCCAGCAGTTTGACAGGGGTTGGCGGCTACACCTTC